The source of this T cell receptor beta chain is a study of T cells after yellow fever vaccination. This CDR3 is built from 16 residues. Germline lookup yields CDR1 SGHDN and CDR2 FVKESK. The V end lost 2 bases, the J end lost 5 bases, and 18 bases lay between the germline ends. This clonotype was seen repeatedly, ten times or more. What it binds is not known. Each CDR3 protein gets one entry after TCRdb re-called the 5' RACE reads with MiXCR. This table holds a few hundred thousand distinct CDR3 sequences, about 4% found once. General observations from the study: FACS-sorted repertoires could harbor abundant contaminating bulk-population clonotypes. Subsequent booster samples again held most clones from primary vaccination (more than 95% CD4, roughly 91% CD8). The CD4 compartment and the CD8 compartment contained a small share of clonotypes in common.

The rearrangement uses TRBV14 and TRBJ2-5; D may be TRBD1 (6 bases). The material sequenced was PBMCs, taken 5 days after the yellow fever booster vaccination. The sequence was collected from a man aged 18 to 35 who received the YFV17D yellow fever vaccine. The CDR3 loop reads CASSQPRTDLAETQYF. The CDR3 DNA sequence: TGTGCCAGCAGCCAACCCAGGACAGATCTTGCGGAGACCCAGTACTTC. Looking up the rest from reference TRBV14 and TRBJ2-5 gives the full variable domain: EAGVTQFPSHSVIEKGQTVTLRCDPISGHDNLYWYRRVMGKEIKFLLHFVKESKQDESGMPNNRFLAERTGGTYSTLKVQPAELEDSGVYFCASSQPRTDLAETQYFGPGTRLLVL.